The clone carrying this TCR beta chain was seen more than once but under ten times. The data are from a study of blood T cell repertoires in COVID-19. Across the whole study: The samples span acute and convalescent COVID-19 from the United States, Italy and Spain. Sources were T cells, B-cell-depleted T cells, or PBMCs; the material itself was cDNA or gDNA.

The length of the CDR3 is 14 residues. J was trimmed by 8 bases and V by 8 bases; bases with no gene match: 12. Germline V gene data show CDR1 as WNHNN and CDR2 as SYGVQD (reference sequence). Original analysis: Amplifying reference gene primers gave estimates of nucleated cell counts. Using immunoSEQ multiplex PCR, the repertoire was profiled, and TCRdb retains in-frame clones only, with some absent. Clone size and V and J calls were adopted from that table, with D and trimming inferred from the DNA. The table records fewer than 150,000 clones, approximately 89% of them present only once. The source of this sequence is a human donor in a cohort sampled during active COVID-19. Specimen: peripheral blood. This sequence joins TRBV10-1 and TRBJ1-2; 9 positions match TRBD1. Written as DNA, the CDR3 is TGCGCCAGCCCCGGGACAGGGTTTTCCTCCGGCTACACCTTC. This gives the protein CASPGTGFSSGYTF.